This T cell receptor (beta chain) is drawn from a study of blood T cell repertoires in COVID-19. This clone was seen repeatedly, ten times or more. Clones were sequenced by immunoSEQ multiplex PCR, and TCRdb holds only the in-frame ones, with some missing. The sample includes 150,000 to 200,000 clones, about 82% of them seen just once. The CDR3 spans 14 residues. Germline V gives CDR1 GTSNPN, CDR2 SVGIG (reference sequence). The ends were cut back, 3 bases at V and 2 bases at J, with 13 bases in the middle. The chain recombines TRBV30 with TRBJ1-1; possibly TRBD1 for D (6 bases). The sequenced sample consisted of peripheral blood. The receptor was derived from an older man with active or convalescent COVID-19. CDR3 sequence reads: CAWSLGQINTEAFF. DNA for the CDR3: TGTGCCTGGAGCCTAGGACAGATAAACACTGAAGCTTTCTTT.